Presented here are 5 T cell receptor beta chains from one specimen sequenced in a study of vaccination effects on CD4 cells after COVID-19. The data were produced by immunoSEQ multiplex PCR, yet TCRdb's version contains in-frame clones alone and is incomplete. The table records 20,000 to 30,000 clones, roughly 70% of them present only once. Antigen specificity for these receptors is unknown. Using viral peptide pools, the ViraFEST assay grew out antigen-specific CD4+ T cells prior to sequencing. It was after nine to ten days of culture that CD4+ T cells were isolated. The study found no prior SARS-CoV-2 infection in the vaccine recipients, who tested negative for nucleocapsid antibodies. The material sequenced was CD4+ T cells from PBMCs cultured with HCoV-NL63 spike peptides, taken before COVID-19 vaccination. The receptors stem from a human donor who received a COVID-19 vaccine.

The chain links TRBV5-1 to TRBJ2-7, with 13 bases matching TRBD2. CDR3 length: 15 residues. Looked up from germline, CDR1 is SGHRS and CDR2 is YFSETQ. The V and J ends lost 4 bases and 2 bases, in that order; junction bases with no gene match: 3. The DNA for the CDR3 is TGCGCCAGCAGCGTACTAGCGGGGGGGACCTACGAGCAGTACTTC. Protein product: CASSVLAGGTYEQYF.

This chain links TRBV18 with TRBJ1-1; no firm D call. Germline V gene sequence: CDR1 KGHSH, CDR2 LQKENI. The CDR3 is 14 amino acids. V was pared by 1 base and J by 3 bases, with 9 bases between. The CDR3 region is CASSPLNGDTEAFF. The CDR3 coding sequence is TGTGCCAGCTCACCACTAAATGGGGACACTGAAGCTTTCTTT.

This chain connects TRBV11-3 to TRBJ2-2; D possibly corresponds to TRBD1 (6 bases). The V gene's germline CDR1 is SGHNT and CDR2 YENEEA. V dropped 2 bases and J dropped 0 bases, with 16 bases sitting between them. This CDR3 has 18 amino acids. The CDR3 region is CASSLKNLGQTNTGELFF. CDR3 in DNA: TGTGCCAGCAGCTTAAAAAATCTTGGACAGACGAACACCGGGGAGCTGTTTTTT.

This clone appeared a single time. The J gene is TRBJ2-1, the V gene TRBV21-1; the table's D call of TRBD2 was not tested on the DNA. TRBV21-1 is marked as a pseudogene. This CDR3 is built from 17 residues. CDR3 protein: CASSRNSGSSPYNEQFF. CDR3 coding DNA: TGTGCCAGCAGCAGAAATAGCGGGAGTTCCCCCTACAATGAGCAGTTCTTC.

This clone is a singleton in its sample. J is TRBJ1-1 and V is TRBV24-1, with unresolved D. Germline V lookup: CDR1 KGHDR, CDR2 SFDVKD. The V and J ends lost 4 bases and 8 bases respectively, with 13 bases between them. This CDR3 is 13 amino acids long. The CDR3 sequence: CATSDVRAGEAFF. CDR3 coding DNA: TGTGCCACCAGTGACGTCCGGGCAGGCGAAGCTTTCTTT.